Reported below is one T cell receptor (beta chain). This entry belongs to a study of blood T cell repertoires in COVID-19. Study-wide background: COVID-19 samples from acute and convalescent phases originated in the United States, Italy and Spain.

J lost 2 bases, V lost 4 bases, and 5 bases had no gene match. Per germline, CDR1 SGHTS and CDR2 YDEGEE. This CDR3 is built from 15 residues. In the original analysis: For nucleated cells, counts were estimated from reference gene primer amplification. Measured with immunoSEQ multiplex PCR; TCRdb has only the in-frame clones, and not every one. The V and J calls and clone size are taken from that table; D and trimming were inferred from the DNA. The sample holds just over 80,000 clones, roughly 91% seen once. The V call is TRBV5-8, the J call TRBJ2-1; 8 bases agree with TRBD1. The sample comprised PBMCs or T cells enriched from blood (not recorded which). This sequence originates from a woman between 50 and 59 years old with acute COVID-19. The CDR3 DNA reads as TGTGCCAGCAGCAGGGACAGGCAACCCTACAATGAGCAGTTCTTC. Protein product: CASSRDRQPYNEQFF.